The clone carrying this TCR beta chain was seen only once. Only in-frame clones appear in the TCRdb table, and some are missing; sequencing was by immunoSEQ multiplex PCR. The data contain 80,000 to 90,000 clones, approximately 90% of them seen just once; the ten biggest clones take up 1.5% to 2%. This specimen belongs to a study of T cells after somatic rescue of genetic block. This clonotype was obtained from a woman between 18 and 29 years old. Sequencing was carried out using peripheral blood mononuclear cells (PBMCs).

CDR3 sequence: CASSRDRGSYGYTF. In nucleotides, the CDR3 is TGTGCCAGCAGTCGGGACAGGGGGAGCTATGGCTACACCTTC. The chain employs TRBV14 and TRBJ1-2; 11 bases line up with TRBD1. CDR1 is SGHDN, CDR2 FVKESK, per germline. Trimming at V came to 6 bases and at J to 4 bases, leaving 4 bases not matched to a gene. This CDR3 contains 14 residues.